The TCR beta chain described here comes from a study of blood T cell repertoires in COVID-19. Overall study: The samples span acute and convalescent COVID-19 from the United States, Italy and Spain. The analysed material was cDNA or gDNA that came from T cells, B-cell-depleted T cells, or PBMCs.

Participants were placed into cohorts based on the clinical history they reported. The germline gives CDR1 LGHDT, CDR2 YNNKEL (reference sequence). V lost 2 bases, J lost 3 bases, and 14 bases lay in between. The CDR3 totals 15 residues. Original handling: For nucleated cells, counts were estimated from reference gene primer amplification. Sequenced by immunoSEQ multiplex PCR; TCRdb stores in-frame clones only, minus some. The V and J calls and the clone size are those of that table, but D and trimming were determined from the DNA. The table records fewer than 150,000 clones, 83% of them present only once.

J is TRBJ2-7 and V is TRBV3-1 (or the pseudogene TRBV3-2), with D perhaps TRBD1 (6 bases). The receptor's source is a man aged 25 to 40 who had recovered from COVID-19. Specimen: PBMCs or T cells enriched from blood (not recorded which). In DNA form, the CDR3 reads TGTGCCAGCAGCCAAACTGGGGGCAGGGGCTACGAGCAGTACTTC. Translating gives CASSQTGGRGYEQYF.